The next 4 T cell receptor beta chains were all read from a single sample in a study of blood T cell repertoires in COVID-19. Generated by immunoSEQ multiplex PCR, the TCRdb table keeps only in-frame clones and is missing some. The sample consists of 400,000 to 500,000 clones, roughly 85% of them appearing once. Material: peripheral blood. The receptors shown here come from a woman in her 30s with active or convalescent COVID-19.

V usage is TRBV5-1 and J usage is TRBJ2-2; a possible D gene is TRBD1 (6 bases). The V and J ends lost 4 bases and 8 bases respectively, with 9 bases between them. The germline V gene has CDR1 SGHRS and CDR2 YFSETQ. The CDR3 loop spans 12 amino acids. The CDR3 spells CASSPGQGELFF. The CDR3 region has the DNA TGCGCCAGCAGCCCTGGACAGGGGGAGCTGTTTTTT.

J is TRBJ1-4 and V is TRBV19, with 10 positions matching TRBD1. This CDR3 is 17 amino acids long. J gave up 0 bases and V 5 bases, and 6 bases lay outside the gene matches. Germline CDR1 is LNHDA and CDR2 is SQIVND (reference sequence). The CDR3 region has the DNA TGTGCCAGTAGTGTCCGGGACAGGGGATCAACTAATGAAAAACTGTTTTTT. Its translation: CASSVRDRGSTNEKLFF.

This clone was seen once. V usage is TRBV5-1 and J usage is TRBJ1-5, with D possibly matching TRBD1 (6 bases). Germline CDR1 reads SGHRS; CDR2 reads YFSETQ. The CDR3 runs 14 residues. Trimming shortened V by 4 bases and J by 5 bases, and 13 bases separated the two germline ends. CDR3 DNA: TGCGCCAGCAGCCCTGGGGAGGGGGATCAGCCCCAGCATTTT. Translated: CASSPGEGDQPQHF.

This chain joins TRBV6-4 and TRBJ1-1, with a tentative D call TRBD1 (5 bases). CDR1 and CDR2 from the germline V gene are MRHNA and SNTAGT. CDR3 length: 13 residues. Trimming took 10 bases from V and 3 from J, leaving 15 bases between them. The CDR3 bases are TGTGCCACCAGGGATTGGGGGGACACTGAAGCTTTCTTT. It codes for CATRDWGDTEAFF.